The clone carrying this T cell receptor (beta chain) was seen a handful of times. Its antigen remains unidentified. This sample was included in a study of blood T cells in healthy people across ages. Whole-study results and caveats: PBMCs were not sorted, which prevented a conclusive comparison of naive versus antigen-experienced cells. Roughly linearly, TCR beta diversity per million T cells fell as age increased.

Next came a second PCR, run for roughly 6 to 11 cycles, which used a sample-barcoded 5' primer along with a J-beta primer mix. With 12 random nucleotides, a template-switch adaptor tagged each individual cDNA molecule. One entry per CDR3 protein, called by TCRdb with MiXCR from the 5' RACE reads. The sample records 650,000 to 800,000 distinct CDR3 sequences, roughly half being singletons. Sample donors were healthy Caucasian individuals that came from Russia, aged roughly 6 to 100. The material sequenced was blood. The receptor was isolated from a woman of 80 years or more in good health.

CDR3 in amino acids: CASSPGQGDNEQFF. As DNA, the CDR3 is TGTGCCAGCAGTCCCGGACAAGGGGACAATGAGCAGTTCTTC. V is TRBV6-2 or TRBV6-3 and J is TRBJ2-1; possibly TRBD1 for D (5 bases). Trimming left V 5 bases short and J 5 bases short, with 13 bases between. CDR3 length: 14 amino acids. Germline loops: CDR1 MNHEY, CDR2 SVGEGT.